The 16 T cell receptor beta chains in this list originate from one sample, sequenced in a study of cytotoxic CD8 clonotypes in ibrutinib-treated CLL. TCRdb's table, derived via immunoSEQ multiplex PCR, lists solely in-frame clones and lacks some. The sample carries approximately 330,000 clones, around four fifths recorded once. The specimen was PBMCs, collected before ibrutinib treatment. Source of these receptors: a human donor with chronic lymphocytic leukemia.

Only a few counts were recorded for this clone. The chain carries TRBV7-6 and TRBJ2-1; 13 bases map to TRBD2. Germline assignment: CDR1 SGHVS and CDR2 FNYEAQ. The V segment lost 4 bases and the J segment 4 bases; nucleotides outside the gene matches: 7. The CDR3 runs to 17 residues. The CDR3 here is CASSSRTSGSNYNEQFF. The CDR3, as DNA: TGTGCCAGCAGCTCCAGGACTAGCGGGAGTAATTACAATGAGCAGTTCTTC.

The sample holds a few counts of this clone. In DNA, the CDR3 is TGTGCCAGCTCACCAAAACCTGAATACTCCTACGAGCAGTACTTC. This translates into CASSPKPEYSYEQYF. The chain employs TRBV18 and TRBJ2-7, with D uncertain. Germline V CDR1 and CDR2: KGHSH, LQKENI. V lost 2 bases, J lost 0 bases, and 11 bases lay in between. The CDR3 totals 15 residues.

This chain uses TRBV7-2 with TRBJ2-5; D is perhaps TRBD1 (6 bases). Germline assignment: CDR1 SGHTA and CDR2 FQGNSA. The CDR3 contains 15 residues. Trimming shortened V by 5 bases and J by 3 bases, and 16 bases separated the two germline ends. CDR3 nucleotides: TGTGCCAGCAGCGGAGGAGGTGGGGGCAAAGAGACCCAGTACTTC. Translating it yields CASSGGGGGKETQYF.

J is TRBJ2-2 and V is TRBV4-3, with TRBD1 as a possible D gene (5 bases). V was trimmed by 1 base and J by 2 bases, leaving 14 bases between them. Germline V gives CDR1 LGHNA, CDR2 YSLEER. The CDR3 runs to 17 residues. CDR3 nucleotide sequence: TGCGCCAGCAGCCAAGCAATGACAGCGTTTAACACCGGGGAGCTGTTTTTT. It yields the protein CASSQAMTAFNTGELFF.

V is TRBV4-1 and J is TRBJ1-1; TRBD1 matches 12 bases. The CDR3 contains 14 residues. V shed 3 bases and J 11 bases; nucleotides not matched to a gene: 7. CDR1 MGHRA and CDR2 YSYEKL come from the germline V gene. In nucleotides, the CDR3 is TGCGCCAGCAGCCAGCCCGGGACAGGGGGCTTGGCTTTCTTT. It codes for CASSQPGTGGLAFF.

This chain links TRBV18 with TRBJ1-4; perhaps TRBD1 as D (6 bases). The length of the CDR3 is 19 residues. V lost 5 bases, J lost 7 bases, and 29 bases lay in between. CDR1 is KGHSH, CDR2 LQKENI, per germline. CDR3 sequence: CASSAMGGHVVAIAEKLFF. CDR3 nucleotide sequence: TGTGCCAGCTCAGCCATGGGGGGCCATGTAGTAGCGATCGCTGAAAAACTGTTTTTT.

The chain is built from TRBV7-8 and TRBJ2-1; no reliable D call. Looked up from germline, CDR1 is SGHVS and CDR2 is FQNEAQ. The ends were cut back, 0 bases at V and 6 bases at J, with 21 bases in the middle. The CDR3 is 18 residues long. The CDR3 DNA reads as TGTGCCAGCAGCTTAGCTATCTTTCACGTAAGCGAAGGCAATGAGCAGTTCTTC. This gives the protein CASSLAIFHVSEGNEQFF. The complete variable domain, with remaining parts taken from reference TRBV7-8 and TRBJ2-1, reads GAGVSQSPRYKVAKRGQDVALRCDPISGHVSLFWYQQALGQGPEFLTYFQNEAQLDKSGLPSDRFFAERPEGSVSTLKIQRTQQEDSAVYLCASSLAIFHVSEGNEQFFGPGTRLTVL.

The chain carries TRBV5-4 and TRBJ2-7, with 13 bases that match TRBD2. V gave up 4 bases and J gave up 5 bases; unmatched junction bases: 6. This CDR3 has 15 amino acids. The germline gives CDR1 SGHNT, CDR2 YYREEE (reference sequence). In DNA form, the CDR3 reads TGTGCCAGCAGCAAACCCGGGACTAGCGGGAACGAGCAGTACTTC. Translation: CASSKPGTSGNEQYF.

The chain uses TRBV4-3 and TRBJ2-7; 7 bases align to TRBD2. The CDR3 consists of 14 residues. Germline V gene sequence: CDR1 LGHNA, CDR2 YSLEER. V lost 2 bases, J lost 4 bases, and 5 bases stayed unmatched. The DNA of the CDR3 is TGCGCCAGCAGCCAAATTCGTAGCGGGTACGAGCAGTACTTC. Its protein is CASSQIRSGYEQYF.

The genes are TRBV7-9 and TRBJ2-2; 9 bases match TRBD2. The CDR3 totals 18 residues. Trimming at V came to 4 bases and at J to 3 bases, leaving 12 bases not matched to a gene. Germline lookup yields CDR1 SEHNR and CDR2 FQNEAQ (reference sequence). This chain's CDR3 is CASSSTNLKREDTGELFF. CDR3 bases: TGTGCCAGCAGCTCGACCAACTTGAAGCGGGAGGACACCGGGGAGCTGTTTTTT.

The chain carries TRBV10-2 and TRBJ1-5; no clear D. The V and J ends lost 6 bases and 8 bases respectively, with 20 bases between them. The CDR3 runs 15 residues. The germline V gene encodes CDR1 WSHSY and CDR2 SAAADI. In DNA, the CDR3 is TGCGCCAGCAGGGACGGGTCCGGCTTATTGAAGCCCCAGCATTTT. This sequence encodes CASRDGSGLLKPQHF.

The CDR3 region is CASSEGQGSNQPQHF. CDR3 DNA: TGTGCCAGCAGCGAAGGACAGGGTAGCAATCAGCCCCAGCATTTT. This chain joins TRBV9 and TRBJ1-5; 8 positions match TRBD1. The CDR3 runs to 15 residues. V lost 3 bases to trimming and J lost 0 bases; unmatched junction nucleotides: 2. The germline gives CDR1 SGDLS, CDR2 YYNGEE.

V usage is TRBV15 and J usage is TRBJ2-2; D is possibly TRBD1 (6 bases). Germline loops: CDR1 LNHNV, CDR2 YYDKDF (reference sequence). The CDR3 is made up of 16 amino acids. Trimming took 0 bases from V and 2 from J, leaving 10 bases between them. CDR3 in amino acids: CATSREGTPNTGELFF. DNA for the CDR3: TGTGCCACCAGCAGAGAAGGGACACCTAACACCGGGGAGCTGTTTTTT.

This clone was counted a few times. The chain combines TRBV5-1 with TRBJ2-7; D may be TRBD1 (5 bases). Germline V gene sequence: CDR1 SGHRS, CDR2 YFSETQ. With 0 bases removed from V and 2 bases from J, the gap between germline ends came to 9 bases. The CDR3 runs 14 residues. The DNA of the CDR3 is TGCGCCAGCAGCTTGGAGGCAGGGACCTACGAGCAGTACTTC. Amino acids: CASSLEAGTYEQYF.

The chain couples TRBV7-2 to TRBJ1-5; possible D gene TRBD1, 5 bases. CDR1 and CDR2 (germline): SGHTA, FQGNSA. V was cut by 3 bases and J by 0 bases, with 15 bases left in between. This CDR3 region has 17 residues. The CDR3 loop is CASSFGRGLNSNQPQHF. The DNA for the CDR3 is TGTGCCAGCAGCTTTGGTAGGGGACTAAATAGCAATCAGCCCCAGCATTTT.

The chain couples TRBV5-6 to TRBJ2-2; D is undetermined. Looked up from germline, CDR1 is SGHDT and CDR2 is YYEEEE. V lost 4 bases and J lost 0, with 7 bases in between. CDR3 size: 14 residues. The CDR3 DNA is TGTGCCAGCAGCACCGAACCGAACACCGGGGAGCTGTTTTTT. Translation gives CASSTEPNTGELFF.